The sequence of this T cell receptor (beta chain) was determined in a study of cytomegalovirus exposure and HLA in healthy donors. This clone was seen once. PCR employed 60 Vbeta and 13 Jbeta primers. Assay: immunoSEQ multiplex PCR; the TCRdb copy retains only in-frame clones and omits some. Among approximately 100,000 clones listed, around 85% were seen once. The clonotype was recovered from a man aged 35 to 55 in good health and CMV-seropositive. The sequenced material came from PBMCs.

Written as DNA, the CDR3 is TGTGCCAGCAGCTTTCGTGCGACAGGGACCTACGAGCAGTACTTC. Its protein product is CASSFRATGTYEQYF. The rearrangement uses TRBV5-5 and TRBJ2-7, with 7 bases lining up with TRBD1. The CDR3 is 15 amino acids. Germline values: CDR1 SGHKS, CDR2 YYEKEE (reference sequence). After removal of 2 bases from V and 2 bases from J, the junction contained 7 bases not matched to a gene.